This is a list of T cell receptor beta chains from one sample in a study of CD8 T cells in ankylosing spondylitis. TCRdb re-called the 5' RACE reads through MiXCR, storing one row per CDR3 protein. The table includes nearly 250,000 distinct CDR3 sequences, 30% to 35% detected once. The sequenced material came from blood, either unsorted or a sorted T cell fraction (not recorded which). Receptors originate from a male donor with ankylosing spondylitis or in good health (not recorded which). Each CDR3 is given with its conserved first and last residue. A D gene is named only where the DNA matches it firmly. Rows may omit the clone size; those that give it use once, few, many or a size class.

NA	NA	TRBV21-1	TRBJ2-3	TGTGCCAGCAGGGGGAAGCGGGGGAGTCCAGATACGCAGTATTTT	CASRGKRGSPDTQYF
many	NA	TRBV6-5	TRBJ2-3	TGTGCCAGCAGTTTTGGGAAACAGGCAGATACGCAGTATTTT	CASSFGKQADTQYF
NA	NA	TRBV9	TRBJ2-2	TGTGCCAGCAGCGTACCCGGGAGCGGGGAGCTGTTTTTT	CASSVPGSGELFF
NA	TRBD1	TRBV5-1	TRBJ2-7	TGCGCCAGCAGCAGAAGACAGGGGGCTTACGACCAGTACTTC	CASSRRQGAYDQYF
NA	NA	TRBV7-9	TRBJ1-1	TGTGCCAGCAGCTTAGTGTCCGGCACTGAAGCTTTCTTT	CASSLVSGTEAFF
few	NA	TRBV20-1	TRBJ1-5	TGCAGTGCTAGAGTAAATAGGGGGGGCTCGGGTTATCAGCCCCAGCATTTT	CSARVNRGGSGYQPQHF
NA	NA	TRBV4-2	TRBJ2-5	TGTGCCAGCAGCCAAGTGGCTAGCCGCCAAGAGACCCAGTACTTC	CASSQVASRQETQYF
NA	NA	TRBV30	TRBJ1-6	TGTGCCTGGAGGAATATGGGACTGAGAAATTCACCCCTCCACTTT	CAWRNMGLRNSPLHF
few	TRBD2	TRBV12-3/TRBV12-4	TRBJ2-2	TGTGCCAGCAGTTTAGGGCTAGCGGGTTATAACACCGGGGAGCTGTTTTTT	CASSLGLAGYNTGELFF
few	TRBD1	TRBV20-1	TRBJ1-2	TGCAGTGCTACACAGGGGAATGGCTACACCTTC	CSATQGNGYTF
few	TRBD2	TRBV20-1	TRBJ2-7	TGCAGTGCTACGCCCCGAATGGTAGCGGGGAAGGGGGACGAGCAGTACTTC	CSATPRMVAGKGDEQYF
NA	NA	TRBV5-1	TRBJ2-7	TGCGCCAGCAGCTTTCGTCCCGGCCTCAACTACGAGCAGTACTTC	CASSFRPGLNYEQYF
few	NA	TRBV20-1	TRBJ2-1	TGCAGTGCTAGGGTGCCTCGAAGCAATGAGCAGTTCTTC	CSARVPRSNEQFF
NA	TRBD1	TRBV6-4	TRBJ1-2	TGTGCCAGCAGTGACTTACCAGGGGGATATGGCTACACCTTC	CASSDLPGGYGYTF